Each of the 17 T cell receptor beta chains below was sequenced from the same sample in a study of blood T cell repertoires in COVID-19 (dated by TCRdb to 2018 to 2021). Library preparation used the immunoSEQ multiplex PCR assay. TCRdb re-hosts the immuneACCESS table, in-frame sequences only. Its copies lack some clones; in the studies checked, an unresolved V gene accounts for under half of them, and the cause for the rest is not known. This sample holds around 290,000 clones; around 90% were observed only once. The ten largest clones take up 1.5% to 2% of the sample. The sample was PBMCs or T cells enriched from blood (not recorded which). These receptors all come from a middle-aged woman who had recovered from COVID-19.

The genes are TRBV7-9 and TRBJ2-1; 12 bases are a match to TRBD2. The CDR3 loop spans 15 amino acids. Trimming removed 5 bases from V and 6 bases from J; junction bases left unmatched: 5. Germline values: CDR1 SEHNR, CDR2 FQNEAQ (reference sequence). This CDR3 reads CASSQTSGSINEQFF. In DNA form, the CDR3 reads TGTGCCAGCAGCCAGACTAGCGGGAGTATCAATGAGCAGTTCTTC. Supplemented by reference TRBV7-9 and TRBJ2-1, the full variable domain reads DTGVSQNPRHKITKRGQNVTFRCDPISEHNRLYWYRQTLGQGPEFLTYFQNEAQLEKSRLLSDRFSAERPKGSFSTLEIQRTEQGDSAMYLCASSQTSGSINEQFFGPGTRLTVL.

The chain recombines TRBV5-1 with TRBJ1-2; 11 nucleotides align to TRBD1. V was clipped by 1 base and J by 7 bases; unmatched bases: 9. Germline lookup yields CDR1 SGHRS and CDR2 YFSETQ. There are 16 residues in the CDR3. The CDR3 is CASSLSGQGDAGGYTF. Written as DNA, the CDR3 is TGCGCCAGCAGCTTGTCGGGACAGGGGGATGCTGGTGGCTACACCTTC.

The chain joins TRBV7-3 to TRBJ1-2; TRBD1 agrees at 10 bases. The V gene end was trimmed by 5 bases and the J gene end by 8 bases; junction bases not matched to a gene: 11. The CDR3 runs to 15 residues. Per the germline V gene, CDR1 is SGHTA and CDR2 is FQGTGA. Here the CDR3 reads CASSHTGTGVGGYTF. In nucleotides, the CDR3 is TGTGCCAGCAGCCATACCGGGACAGGGGTGGGCGGCTACACCTTC. Supplemented by reference TRBV7-3 and TRBJ1-2, the full variable domain reads GAGVSQTPSNKVTEKGKYVELRCDPISGHTALYWYRQSLGQGPEFLIYFQGTGAADDSGLPNDRFFAVRPEGSVSTLKIQRTERGDSAVYLCASSHTGTGVGGYTFGSGTRLTVV.

The chain combines TRBV11-3 with TRBJ2-1; tentatively, D is TRBD2 (6 bases). This CDR3 has 12 amino acids. Per germline, CDR1 SGHNT and CDR2 YENEEA. Trimming removed 4 bases at V and 5 bases at J, with 6 bases between. The CDR3 coding sequence is TGTGCCAGCAGCTGGGGGGACAATGAGCAGTTCTTC. Residues: CASSWGDNEQFF.

As DNA, the CDR3 is TGCAGTGCTAGTAGCCCTAGCGGGACTAGCACAGATACGCAGTATTTT. As protein: CSASSPSGTSTDTQYF. The chain recombines TRBV20-1 with TRBJ2-3; TRBD2 matches 9 bases. The J segment lost 0 bases and the V segment lost 3 bases, leaving 7 bases of the junction unmatched. CDR3 size: 16 residues. Germline V gene data show CDR1 as DFQATT and CDR2 as SNEGSKA (reference sequence).

This chain uses TRBV7-9 with TRBJ2-1, with 12 bases matching TRBD2. Germline V CDR1 and CDR2: SEHNR, FQNEAQ (reference sequence). This CDR3 spans 18 amino acids. Losses at the gene ends were 5 bases for V and 7 bases for J; bases not matched to a gene: 15. The DNA of the CDR3 is TGTGCCAGCAGCCCTACTAGCGGGGGGCCCTACCTACGGAATGAGCAGTTCTTC. Translation gives CASSPTSGGPYLRNEQFF.

The gene calls are TRBV2 and TRBJ2-2; the D gene is possibly TRBD2 (5 bases). V lost 10 bases and J lost 1, with 19 bases in between. Germline CDR1 SNHLY, CDR2 FYNNEI. The CDR3 runs to 16 residues. CDR3 coding DNA: TGTGCCACCCGGCGTGCGGGCGGAGTGAACACCGGGGAGCTGTTTTTT. Protein: CATRRAGGVNTGELFF.

The chain links TRBV15 to TRBJ1-5; D remains unclear. There are 15 residues in the CDR3. Trimming took off 1 base at V and 0 bases at J, with 7 bases between the two ends. The V gene's germline CDR1 is LNHNV and CDR2 YYDKDF (reference sequence). CDR3: CATSRVRVSNQPQHF. CDR3 coding DNA: TGTGCCACCAGCAGAGTCCGGGTTAGCAATCAGCCCCAGCATTTT.

Remarks on this clone: Other nucleotide sequences in the sample specify the same CDR3. J is TRBJ2-2 and V is TRBV7-9; maybe TRBD1 (5 bases). V was clipped by 1 base and J by 4 bases, with 7 bases between them. Germline V gene lookup returns CDR1 SEHNR and CDR2 FQNEAQ (reference sequence). This CDR3 is built from 14 residues. CDR3 DNA sequence: TGTGCCAGCAGCTTAGTTAGGGGCACCGGGGAGCTGTTTTTT. Translation gives CASSLVRGTGELFF.

The V call is TRBV2, the J call TRBJ2-7, with D perhaps matching TRBD2 (7 bases). Germline loops: CDR1 SNHLY, CDR2 FYNNEI. The V end lost 7 bases, the J end lost 7 bases, and 17 bases lay between the germline ends. The CDR3 runs 13 residues. The chain's CDR3 is CASNQGGRGEQYF. CDR3 DNA sequence: TGTGCCAGCAACCAGGGAGGGAGGGGGGAGCAGTACTTC. The whole variable domain, remainder taken from reference TRBV2 and TRBJ2-7, is EPEVTQTPSHQVTQMGQEVILRCVPISNHLYFYWYRQILGQKVEFLVSFYNNEISEKSEIFDDQFSVERPDGSNFTLKIRSTKLEDSAMYFCASNQGGRGEQYFGPGTRLTVT.

The chain employs TRBV19 and TRBJ2-4, with D possibly TRBD2 on 7 matching bases. CDR1 is LNHDA, CDR2 SQIVND, per germline (reference sequence). This CDR3 region has 14 residues. The ends were cut back, 5 bases at V and 8 bases at J, with 16 bases in the middle. Written as DNA, the CDR3 is TGTGCCAGTAGTGCCGGCGGGGAGGGGGACATTCAGTACTTC. The encoded protein is CASSAGGEGDIQYF.

Only one count was recorded for this clone. The DNA for the CDR3 is TGTGCCAGCAGTCCTATCAGGGGAAATAGCAATCAGCCCCAGCATTTT. Translated, it gives CASSPIRGNSNQPQHF. The J gene is TRBJ1-5, the V gene TRBV27; a weak D match, TRBD1 (6 bases). Germline CDR1 MNHEY, CDR2 SMNVEV (reference sequence). V lost 5 bases to trimming and J lost 0 bases, with 14 bases between them. The CDR3 contains 16 residues.

This chain links TRBV7-9 with TRBJ1-1, with D unresolved. The CDR3 is 13 amino acids. Trimming left V 2 bases short and J 4 bases short, with 8 bases between. The germline gives CDR1 SEHNR, CDR2 FQNEAQ (reference sequence). The CDR3 coding sequence is TGTGCCAGCAGCTTAACTAGCACCACTGAAGCTTTCTTT. This sequence encodes CASSLTSTTEAFF.

The genes are TRBV29-1 and TRBJ1-1, with D unclear. The germline CDR1 and CDR2 sequences are SQVTM and ANQGSEA. The CDR3 has 13 amino acids. The V gene lost 4 bases and the J gene lost 2 bases, with 11 bases spanning the gap. The CDR3 here is CSVAWSSNTEAFF. The DNA for the CDR3 is TGCAGCGTTGCGTGGAGCAGTAACACTGAAGCTTTCTTT.

This chain connects TRBV27 to TRBJ2-1; 10 bases line up with TRBD2. Germline-derived CDR1 and CDR2 are MNHEY and SMNVEV (reference sequence). CDR3 length: 15 residues. The ends lost 5 bases at V and 5 bases at J; junction bases unmatched: 6. The DNA of the CDR3 is TGTGCCAGCAGTCCGCGACTAGCGGGCGACAATGAGCAGTTCTTC. Translation: CASSPRLAGDNEQFF.

This rearrangement joins TRBV6-5 to TRBJ1-6; 9 nucleotides agree with TRBD1. The V segment lost 6 bases and the J segment 10 bases; nucleotides outside the gene matches: 4. Germline assignment: CDR1 MNHEY and CDR2 SVGAGI. This CDR3 has 13 residues. For the CDR3, the DNA is TGTGCCAGCAGAACAGGGGGCGGGTCACCCCTCCACTTT. Translated: CASRTGGGSPLHF.

The chain couples TRBV11-2 to TRBJ1-3; D is undetermined. V was pared by 7 bases and J by 0 bases, with 19 bases between. There are 17 residues in the CDR3. The germline V gene has CDR1 SGHAT and CDR2 FQNNGV. Written as DNA, the CDR3 is TGTGCCAGCAACCCAAACGGTGAGCGGCGCTCTGGAAACACCATATATTTT. Its translation: CASNPNGERRSGNTIYF.